This T cell receptor (beta chain) appears in the sequencing data of a study of T cells in Graves' hyperthyroidism and ophthalmopathy. This clonotype has a count of ten or more. Regions amplified from RNA transcripts were the TCR beta CDR3 regions. The HTBI set primed first-round TCR CDR3 RT-PCR. TCRdb itself ran the multiplex PCR reads through MiXCR, one entry per CDR3 protein. The sample consists of 530,000 or so distinct CDR3 sequences, 46% of them appearing once. Aged 18 to 65, the patients had hyperthyroidism that was newly diagnosed and had lasted under 2 months. Diagnoses were made from clinical symptoms, serum measures (thyroxine and TRAb), thyroid ultrasound and orbital computed tomography. The CDR3 has 13 amino acids. CDR1 and CDR2 (germline): DFQATT, SNEGSKA (reference sequence). V gave up 0 bases and J gave up 4 bases, with 10 bases separating them.

The sequenced sample was peripheral blood or thyroid tissue (not recorded which). The chain couples TRBV20-1 to TRBJ2-7; no clear D. The sequence was obtained from a woman between 18 and 29 years old with Graves' hyperthyroidism. DNA of the CDR3: TGCAGTGCTAGAGATCTGGACGTGTACGAGCAGTACTTC. Protein sequence: CSARDLDVYEQYF.